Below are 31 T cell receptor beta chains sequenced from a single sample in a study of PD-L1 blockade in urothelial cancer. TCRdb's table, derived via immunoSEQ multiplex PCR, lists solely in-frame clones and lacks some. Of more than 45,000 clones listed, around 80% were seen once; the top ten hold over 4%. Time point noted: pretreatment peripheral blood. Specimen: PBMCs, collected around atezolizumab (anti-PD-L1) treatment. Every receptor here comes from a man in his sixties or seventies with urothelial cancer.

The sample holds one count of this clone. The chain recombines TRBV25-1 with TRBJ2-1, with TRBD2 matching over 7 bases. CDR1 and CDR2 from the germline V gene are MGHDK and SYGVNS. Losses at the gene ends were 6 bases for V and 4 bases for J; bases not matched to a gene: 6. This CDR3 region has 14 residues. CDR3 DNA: TGTGCCAGCAGAAGCGGGGAGACGTACAATGAGCAGTTCTTC. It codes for CASRSGETYNEQFF.

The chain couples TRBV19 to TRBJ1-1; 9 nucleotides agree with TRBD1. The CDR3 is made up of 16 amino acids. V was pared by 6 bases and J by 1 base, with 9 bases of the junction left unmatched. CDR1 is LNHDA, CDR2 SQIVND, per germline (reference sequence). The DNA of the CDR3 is TGTGCCAGTAGCCAATACAGGGGGCGCACGAACACTGAAGCTTTCTTT. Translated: CASSQYRGRTNTEAFF.

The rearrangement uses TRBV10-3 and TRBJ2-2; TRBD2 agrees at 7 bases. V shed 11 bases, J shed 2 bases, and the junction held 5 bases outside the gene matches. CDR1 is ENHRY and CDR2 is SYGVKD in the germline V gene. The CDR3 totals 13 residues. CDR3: CASRGSNTGELFF. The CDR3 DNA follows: TGTGCCTCGCGGGGGTCCAACACCGGGGAGCTGTTTTTT.

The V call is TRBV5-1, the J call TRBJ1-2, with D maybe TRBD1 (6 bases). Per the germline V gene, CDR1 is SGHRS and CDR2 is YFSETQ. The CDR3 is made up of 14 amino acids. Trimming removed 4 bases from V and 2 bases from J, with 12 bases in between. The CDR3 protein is CASSRETGNYGYTF. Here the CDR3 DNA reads TGCGCCAGCAGCAGAGAGACAGGAAACTATGGCTACACCTTC.

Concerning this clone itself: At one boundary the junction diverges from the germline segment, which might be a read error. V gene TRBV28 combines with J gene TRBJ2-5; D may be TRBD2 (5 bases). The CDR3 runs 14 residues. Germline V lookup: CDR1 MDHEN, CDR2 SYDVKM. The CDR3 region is CASSLRTLAGTRYF. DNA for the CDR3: TGTGCCAGCAGTTTACGTACTTTGGCGGGCACCCGGTACTTC. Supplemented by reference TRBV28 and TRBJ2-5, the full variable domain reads DVKVTQSSRYLVKRTGEKVFLECVQDMDHENMFWYRQDPGLGLRLIYFSYDVKMKEKGDIPEGYSVSREKKERFSLILESASTNQTSMYLCASSLRTLAGTRYFGPGTRLLVL.

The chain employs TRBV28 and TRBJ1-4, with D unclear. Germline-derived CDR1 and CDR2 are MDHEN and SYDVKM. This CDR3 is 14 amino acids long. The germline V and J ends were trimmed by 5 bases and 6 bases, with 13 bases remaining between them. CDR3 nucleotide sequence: TGTGCCAGCAGTCGCCAGGAGGAGGATGAAAAACTGTTTTTT. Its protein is CASSRQEEDEKLFF.

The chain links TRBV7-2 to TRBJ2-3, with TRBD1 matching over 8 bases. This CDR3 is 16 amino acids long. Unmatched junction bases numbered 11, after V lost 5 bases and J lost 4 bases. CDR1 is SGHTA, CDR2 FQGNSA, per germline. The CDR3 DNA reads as TGTGCCAGCAGCAAACGGACAGGGCTAAAGGCAGATACGCAGTATTTT. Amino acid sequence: CASSKRTGLKADTQYF.

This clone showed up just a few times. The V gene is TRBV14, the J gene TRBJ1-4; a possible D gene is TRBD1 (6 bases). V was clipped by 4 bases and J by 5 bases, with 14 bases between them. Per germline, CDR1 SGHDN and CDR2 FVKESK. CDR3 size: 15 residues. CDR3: CASSLWQGSNEKLFF. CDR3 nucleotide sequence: TGTGCCAGCAGCCTGTGGCAGGGGAGCAATGAAAAACTGTTTTTT.

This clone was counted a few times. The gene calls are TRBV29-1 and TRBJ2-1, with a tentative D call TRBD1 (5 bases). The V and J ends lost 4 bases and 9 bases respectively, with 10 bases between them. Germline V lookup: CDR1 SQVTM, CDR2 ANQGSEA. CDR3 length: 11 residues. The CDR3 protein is CSVGRQGEQFF. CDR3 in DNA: TGCAGCGTTGGGCGGCAGGGTGAGCAGTTCTTC.

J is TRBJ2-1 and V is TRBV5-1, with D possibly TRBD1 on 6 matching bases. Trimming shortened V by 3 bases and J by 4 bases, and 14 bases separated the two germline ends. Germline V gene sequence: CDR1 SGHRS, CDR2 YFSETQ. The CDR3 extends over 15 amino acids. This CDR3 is CASSSQGATYNEQFF. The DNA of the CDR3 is TGCGCCAGCAGCTCACAGGGTGCCACTTACAATGAGCAGTTCTTC.

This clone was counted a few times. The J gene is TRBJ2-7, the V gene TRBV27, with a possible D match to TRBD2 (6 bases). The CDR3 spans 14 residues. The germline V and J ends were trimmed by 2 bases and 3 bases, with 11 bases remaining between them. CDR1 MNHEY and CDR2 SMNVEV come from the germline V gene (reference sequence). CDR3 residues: CASSLLGGYYEQYF. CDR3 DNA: TGTGCCAGCAGTTTACTCGGGGGATACTACGAGCAGTACTTC.

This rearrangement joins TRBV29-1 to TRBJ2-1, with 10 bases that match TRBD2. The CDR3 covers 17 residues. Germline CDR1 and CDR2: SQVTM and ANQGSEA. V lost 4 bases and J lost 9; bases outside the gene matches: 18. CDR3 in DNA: TGCAGCGTTGCCGCGTTGCTAGCGGGAGTGTTTAGTGGTGAGCAGTTCTTC. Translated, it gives CSVAALLAGVFSGEQFF.

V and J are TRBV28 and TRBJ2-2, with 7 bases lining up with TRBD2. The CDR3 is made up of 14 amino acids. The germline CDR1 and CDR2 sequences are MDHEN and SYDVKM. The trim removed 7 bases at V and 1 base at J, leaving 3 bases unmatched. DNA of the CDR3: TGTGCCAGCAATCTAGCGGAGAACACCGGGGAGCTGTTTTTT. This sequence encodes CASNLAENTGELFF.

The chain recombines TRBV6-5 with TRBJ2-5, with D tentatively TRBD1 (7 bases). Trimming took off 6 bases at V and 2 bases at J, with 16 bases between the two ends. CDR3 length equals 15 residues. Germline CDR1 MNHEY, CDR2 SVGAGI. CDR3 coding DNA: TGTGCCAGCAGCCAGGGGGGCGGGGCACAAGAGACCCAGTACTTC. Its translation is CASSQGGGAQETQYF.

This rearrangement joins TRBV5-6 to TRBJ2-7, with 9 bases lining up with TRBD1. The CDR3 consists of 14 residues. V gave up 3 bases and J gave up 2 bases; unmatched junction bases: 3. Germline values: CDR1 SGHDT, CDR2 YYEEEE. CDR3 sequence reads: CASSYGQGTYEQYF. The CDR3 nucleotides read TGTGCCAGCAGCTACGGACAGGGGACCTACGAGCAGTACTTC.

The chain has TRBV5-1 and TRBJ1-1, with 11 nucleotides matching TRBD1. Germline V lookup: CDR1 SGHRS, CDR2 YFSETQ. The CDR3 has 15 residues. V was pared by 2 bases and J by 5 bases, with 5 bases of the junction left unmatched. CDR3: CASSFTGQGATEAFF. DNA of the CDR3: TGCGCCAGCAGCTTCACCGGACAGGGGGCTACTGAAGCTTTCTTT.

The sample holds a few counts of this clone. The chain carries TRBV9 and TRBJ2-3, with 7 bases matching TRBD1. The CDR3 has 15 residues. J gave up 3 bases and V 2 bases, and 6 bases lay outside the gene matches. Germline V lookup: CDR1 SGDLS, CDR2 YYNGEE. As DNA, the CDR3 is TGTGCCAGCAGCGTGGGACAGAGGGCGACAGATACGCAGTATTTT. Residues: CASSVGQRATDTQYF. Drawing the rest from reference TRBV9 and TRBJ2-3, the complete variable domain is DSGVTQTPKHLITATGQRVTLRCSPRSGDLSVYWYQQSLDQGLQFLIQYYNGEERAKGNILERFSAQQFPDLHSELNLSSLELGDSALYFCASSVGQRATDTQYFGPGTRLTVL.

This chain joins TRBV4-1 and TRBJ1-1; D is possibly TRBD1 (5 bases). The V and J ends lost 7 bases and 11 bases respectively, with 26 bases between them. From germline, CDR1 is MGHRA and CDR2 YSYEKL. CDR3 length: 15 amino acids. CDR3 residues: CASTDSKARAPAAFF. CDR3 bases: TGCGCCAGCACCGACTCTAAGGCCAGGGCCCCCGCGGCTTTCTTT.

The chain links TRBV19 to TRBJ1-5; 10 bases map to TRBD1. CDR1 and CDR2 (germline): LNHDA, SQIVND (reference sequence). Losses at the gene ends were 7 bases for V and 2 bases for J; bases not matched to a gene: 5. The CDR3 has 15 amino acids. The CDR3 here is CASTNGQGGNQPQHF. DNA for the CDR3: TGTGCCAGTACTAATGGACAGGGGGGCAATCAGCCCCAGCATTTT.

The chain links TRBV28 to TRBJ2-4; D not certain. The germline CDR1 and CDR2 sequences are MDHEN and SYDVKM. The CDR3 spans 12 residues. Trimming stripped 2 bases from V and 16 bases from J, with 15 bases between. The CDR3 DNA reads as TGTGCCAGCAGTTTAAATCGGGTTGTCTTTTACTTC. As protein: CASSLNRVVFYF.

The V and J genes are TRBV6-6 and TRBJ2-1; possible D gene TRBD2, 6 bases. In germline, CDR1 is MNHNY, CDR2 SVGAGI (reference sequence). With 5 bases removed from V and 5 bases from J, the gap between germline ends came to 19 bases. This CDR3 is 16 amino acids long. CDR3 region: CASSARLGRKNNEQFF. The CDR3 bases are TGTGCCAGCAGTGCACGACTAGGAAGGAAGAACAATGAGCAGTTCTTC.

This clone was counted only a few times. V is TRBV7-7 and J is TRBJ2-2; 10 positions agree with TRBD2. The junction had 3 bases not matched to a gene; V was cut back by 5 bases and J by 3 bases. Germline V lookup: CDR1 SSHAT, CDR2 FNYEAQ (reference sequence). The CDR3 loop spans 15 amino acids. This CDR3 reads CASSALAGDTGELFF. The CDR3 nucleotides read TGTGCCAGCAGCGCGCTAGCGGGGGACACCGGGGAGCTGTTTTTT. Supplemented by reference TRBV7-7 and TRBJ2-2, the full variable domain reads GAGVSQSPRYKVTKRGQDVTLRCDPISSHATLYWYQQALGQGPEFLTYFNYEAQPDKSGLPSDRFSAERPEGSISTLTIQRTEQRDSAMYRCASSALAGDTGELFFGEGSRLTVL.

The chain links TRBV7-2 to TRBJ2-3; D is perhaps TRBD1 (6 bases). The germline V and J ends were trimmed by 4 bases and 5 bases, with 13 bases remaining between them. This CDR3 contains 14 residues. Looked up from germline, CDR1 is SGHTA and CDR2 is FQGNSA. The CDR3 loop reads CASSSYRAGDTQYF. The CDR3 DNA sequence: TGTGCCAGCAGCTCATACAGGGCTGGAGATACGCAGTATTTT.

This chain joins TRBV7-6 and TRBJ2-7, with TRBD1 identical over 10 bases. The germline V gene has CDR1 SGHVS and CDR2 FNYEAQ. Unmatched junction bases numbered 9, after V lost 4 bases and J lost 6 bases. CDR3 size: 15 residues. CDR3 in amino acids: CASSSCGTGVREQYF. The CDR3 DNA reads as TGTGCCAGCAGCTCTTGCGGGACAGGGGTCCGCGAGCAGTACTTC.

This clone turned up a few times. For the CDR3, the DNA is TGTGCCAGCAGCCCACAGATGGGGGGTGGCTACACCTTC. Protein: CASSPQMGGGYTF. The chain uses TRBV7-2 and TRBJ1-2; the D gene is possibly TRBD1 (5 bases). V was pared by 5 bases and J by 7 bases, with 14 bases between. The V gene's germline CDR1 is SGHTA and CDR2 FQGNSA. CDR3 size: 13 residues.

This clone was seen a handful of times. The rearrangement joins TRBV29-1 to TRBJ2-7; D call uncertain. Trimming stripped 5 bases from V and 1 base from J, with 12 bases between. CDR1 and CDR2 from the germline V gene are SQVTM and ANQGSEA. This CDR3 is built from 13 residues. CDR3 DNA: TGCAGCGTTCACCGGGTAGGTTCCTACGAGCAGTACTTC. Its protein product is CSVHRVGSYEQYF.

For the CDR3, the DNA is TGTGCCAGCAGCTTGGTGTCAGCCTACGAGCAGTACTTC. Translated, it gives CASSLVSAYEQYF. The rearrangement joins TRBV5-6 to TRBJ2-7; D call uncertain. V lost 0 bases and J 2 bases, leaving 6 bases between the germline ends. Germline CDR1 is SGHDT and CDR2 is YYEEEE. This CDR3 region has 13 residues.

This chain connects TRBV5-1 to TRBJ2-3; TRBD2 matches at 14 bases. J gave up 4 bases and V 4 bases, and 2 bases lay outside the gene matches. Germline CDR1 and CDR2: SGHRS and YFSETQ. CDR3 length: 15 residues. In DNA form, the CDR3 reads TGCGCCAGCAGCCGGGGACTAGCGGGAGCAGATACGCAGTATTTT. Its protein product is CASSRGLAGADTQYF.

CDR3 sequence reads: CASTFTGKGNQPQHF. CDR3 sequence (DNA): TGTGCCAGTACTTTTACAGGGAAAGGAAATCAGCCCCAGCATTTT. V and J are TRBV19 and TRBJ1-5; a weak D match, TRBD1 (6 bases). Between the trimmed V and J ends, which lost 7 bases and 4 bases, there was a span of 17 bases. CDR3 length: 15 residues. In germline, CDR1 is LNHDA, CDR2 SQIVND (reference sequence).

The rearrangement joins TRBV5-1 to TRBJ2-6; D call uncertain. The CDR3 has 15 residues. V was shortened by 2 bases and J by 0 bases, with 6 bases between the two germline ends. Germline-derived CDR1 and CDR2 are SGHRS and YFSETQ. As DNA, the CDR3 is TGCGCCAGCAGCTTTCAGGCCTCTGGGGCCAACGTCCTGACTTTC. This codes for CASSFQASGANVLTF. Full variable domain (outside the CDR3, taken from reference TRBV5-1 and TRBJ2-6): KAGVTQTPRYLIKTRGQQVTLSCSPISGHRSVSWYQQTPGQGLQFLFEYFSETQRNKGNFPGRFSGRQFSNSRSEMNVSTLELGDSALYLCASSFQASGANVLTFGAGSRLTVL.

CDR3 DNA: TGTGCCAGCAGTTTTCACCGGGACAGGGACGTGGGGGAGACCCAGTACTTC. Protein product: CASSFHRDRDVGETQYF. The chain has TRBV28 and TRBJ2-5; 9 bases agree with TRBD1. V lost 3 bases and J lost 5; bases outside the gene matches: 13. CDR3 length: 17 amino acids. Germline CDR1 reads MDHEN; CDR2 reads SYDVKM.